A selection of T cell receptor beta chains follows, all from one sample in a study of T-cell reconstitution after alpha-beta-depleted transplantation in children. TCRdb re-called the PCR reads through MiXCR, storing one row per CDR3 protein. The sample has fewer than 550,000 distinct CDR3 sequences; 11% are singletons. Sequences were derived from PBMCs, mostly from graft donor cells, sampled 180 days after TCRalphabeta/CD19-depleted stem cell transplant. Receptors originate from a female patient aged 2-9 years who had a stem cell transplant for aplastic anemia, so the T cells may come from the graft donor. CDR3s include the opening cysteine and the closing phenylalanine or tryptophan. A D gene is named only where the DNA matches it firmly. Clone size is given for some rows only: seen once, a few or many times, or a class if the clone is expanded.

cdr3_aa: CASSYREAGNTIYF
cdr3_nt: TGTGCCAGCAGCTACAGGGAGGCTGGAAACACCATATATTTT
clone_size: many
v_call: TRBV12-3/TRBV12-4
j_call: TRBJ1-3
d_call: NA

cdr3_aa: CASSISQVHSYEQYF
cdr3_nt: TGTGCCAGCAGTATCAGTCAGGTCCACTCCTACGAGCAGTACTTC
clone_size: few
v_call: TRBV6-1
j_call: TRBJ2-7
d_call: NA

cdr3_aa: CASSLRALVGELFF
cdr3_nt: TGTGCCAGCAGCCTACGGGCCCTAGTCGGGGAGCTGTTTTTT
clone_size: few
v_call: TRBV7-9
j_call: TRBJ2-2
d_call: NA

cdr3_aa: CASSQDPRRGNEQFF
cdr3_nt: TGCGCCAGCAGCCAAGATCCTAGAAGAGGCAATGAGCAGTTCTTC
clone_size: few
v_call: TRBV4-3
j_call: TRBJ2-1
d_call: NA

cdr3_aa: CSAARTRGNTGELFF
cdr3_nt: TGCAGTGCTGCAAGGACTAGGGGAAACACCGGGGAGCTGTTTTTT
clone_size: few
v_call: TRBV20-1
j_call: TRBJ2-2
d_call: TRBD2

cdr3_aa: CSARDWERREGRETQYF
cdr3_nt: TGCAGTGCTAGAGATTGGGAGCGGCGGGAGGGCCGGGAGACCCAGTACTTC
clone_size: few
v_call: TRBV20-1
j_call: TRBJ2-5
d_call: TRBD2

cdr3_aa: CSARTSGKNIQYF
cdr3_nt: TGCAGTGCAAGGACTAGCGGGAAAAACATTCAGTACTTC
clone_size: NA
v_call: TRBV20-1
j_call: TRBJ2-4
d_call: TRBD2

cdr3_aa: CSPREGSYGYTF
cdr3_nt: TGCAGCCCCCGGGAGGGAAGCTATGGCTACACCTTC
clone_size: NA
v_call: TRBV20-1
j_call: TRBJ1-2
d_call: NA

cdr3_aa: CSVVGQGEPEAFF
cdr3_nt: TGCAGCGTTGTGGGGCAGGGCGAACCTGAAGCTTTCTTT
clone_size: NA
v_call: TRBV29-1
j_call: TRBJ1-1
d_call: NA

cdr3_aa: CSARRLGKKETQYF
cdr3_nt: TGCAGTGCTAGAAGGTTAGGGAAGAAAGAGACCCAGTACTTC
clone_size: few
v_call: TRBV20-1
j_call: TRBJ2-5
d_call: NA

cdr3_aa: CASSISSSEKLFF
cdr3_nt: TGTGCCAGCAGCATAAGTTCATCGGAAAAACTGTTTTTT
clone_size: NA
v_call: TRBV11-2
j_call: TRBJ1-4
d_call: NA

cdr3_aa: CASSLWMPDRPNYGYTF
cdr3_nt: TGTGCCAGCAGTTTATGGATGCCAGACAGGCCAAACTATGGCTACACCTTC
clone_size: few
v_call: TRBV28
j_call: TRBJ1-2
d_call: NA

cdr3_aa: CASSAIPWSDTQYF
cdr3_nt: TGTGCCAGCAGCGCTATACCTTGGTCAGATACGCAGTATTTT
clone_size: few
v_call: TRBV7-8
j_call: TRBJ2-3
d_call: NA

cdr3_aa: CSGNSLGTDTQYF
cdr3_nt: TGCAGTGGGAACAGCCTAGGCACAGATACGCAGTATTTT
clone_size: few
v_call: TRBV20-1
j_call: TRBJ2-3
d_call: NA

cdr3_aa: CASSFGTGGVYEQYF
cdr3_nt: TGCGCCAGCAGCTTCGGGACAGGGGGCGTTTACGAGCAGTACTTC
clone_size: NA
v_call: TRBV5-1
j_call: TRBJ2-7
d_call: TRBD1